This entry concerns a single TCR beta chain. Its antigen is unknown. Base-call qualities are not available, and no considerably larger clone is one nucleotide away. V lost 6 bases and J lost 0 bases; the stretch between them is 11 bases long. The CDR1 and CDR2 encoded by the germline V gene are LGHNA and YSLEER. Counted from cysteine to phenylalanine, this CDR3 has 14 amino acids. Of the read, only the CDR3 DNA is kept; its 42 bases are in frame from base 1. The protocol used for the library was the immunoSEQ multiplex PCR assay. TCRbeta CDR3 sequencing was done by Adaptive Biotechnologies at survey depth, reporting CDR3 sequences, V/J genes, productive frequency and template counts. Amplification of TCR beta CDR3 regions was performed from genomic DNA rather than from RNA. As for how the authors treated the data: Pairwise repertoire overlap between tissues was quantified with Jensen-Shannon divergence, where 1 means complete divergence and 0 identical. Tissues were clustered by single-linkage agglomerative hierarchical clustering of pairwise JSD values and displayed as dendrograms. GLIPH2 was applied to all patient samples using simulation_depth 1000, kmer_min_depth 3, and cdr3_length_cutoff 8, and only groups with more than two unique CDR3s were retained. A standardized tissue-overlap score was generated by extrapolating Jaccard GLIPH-group overlap across patients to a standard repertoire size of 1000 clones. To look at how diversity was associated with clinical or experimental variables, linear mixed-effect models were used, with tissue treated as a fixed effect and individual treated as a random effect. TCRdb holds this immuneACCESS table with in-frame rearrangements only. Some clones are missing; in checked studies, unresolved V genes explain under half, and the rest has no known cause. That table furnishes V, J and clone size, whereas the DNA furnished D and trimming. A total of about 10,000 clones appear in this sample, roughly 66% of them only once. 7.5% to 10% of the sample is in the top ten clones.

The data were taken from a study of tissue T cells after allogeneic stem cell transplantation (dated by TCRdb to the early 2020s). In the study overall: When multiple samples of a tissue existed, pathologist review of H&E sections prioritized samples with histologically apparent lymphocytes for sequencing. The human arm was conducted as a prospective observational study, and neither blinding nor randomization was performed. TCR beta repertoires were profiled across many tissues obtained from research autopsies of patients with and without GVHD, as well as in mouse models of GVHD.

According to the study, the label for this sample's time point signals: human tissue collected at research (rapid) autopsy. Three non-HCT comparator patients with other cancers, who had at least five GI tract samples and no known GI disease at death, were retrospectively selected. After a median post-mortem interval of about 10 hours, the autopsy tissues collected included GI sites spanning esophagus to rectum, along with liver, skin and lymphoid organs including spleen. Each autopsy specimen was cut in two, with one portion flash-frozen in liquid nitrogen and the remainder formalin-fixed, and the outer muscle layers of GI specimens were removed. Genomic DNA was extracted from frozen tissues using the Mag-Bind Blood & Tissue DNA HDQ 96 Kit on a Chemagic 360 or the DNeasy Blood & Tissue Kit. Extracted DNA was further purified with the Genomic DNA Clean & Concentrator-25 kit because of concern about red blood cell contamination.

The paper as a whole reports these results and caveats: For the non-GVHD comparator patients, no blood samples were available. Sampling depth was acknowledged as a limitation, and the patient cohort was both small and clinically heterogeneous. Few T cell clones were found to be shared across patients, but shared repertoire signatures across patients were revealed in a tissue-specific fashion by motif-based clustering. Blood and spleen T cells captured only a limited portion of the TCR repertoire detected in tissues, in both patients and mice. The study did not determine which tissue TCRs were alloreactive or antigen-specific, and some clones might have been persisting host cells. Within patients, how anatomically similar tissues were was a major factor shaping TCR repertoire composition, regardless of disease or transplant status.

Sequenced here: tissue from the jejunum, sampled at autopsy. This clonotype was sampled from a woman aged 18 to 49 with breast cancer. Rearrangement joined TRBV4-3 to TRBJ1-2, with no confident D gene call. The DNA reads as follows: TGCGCCAGCAGACGGCATGGCGCTAACTATGGCTACACCTTC. Its product reads: CASRRHGANYGYTF.